Below, 27 T cell receptor beta chains from the same sample are listed, as sequenced in a study of cytomegalovirus exposure and HLA in healthy donors. Using immunoSEQ multiplex PCR, the repertoire was profiled, and TCRdb retains in-frame clones only, with some absent. Of roughly 50,000 clones listed, roughly 87% are singletons. The sample taken for sequencing was PBMCs. The receptor set was obtained from a woman aged 18-29 years in good health and CMV-seropositive.

J is TRBJ1-3 and V is TRBV5-5, with D perhaps matching TRBD1 (6 bases). This CDR3 spans 16 amino acids. Germline loops: CDR1 SGHKS, CDR2 YYEKEE (reference sequence). V dropped 1 base and J dropped 4 bases, with 15 bases sitting between them. The CDR3 nucleotides read TGTGCCAGCAGCTTGCAGCCCCCAGGGGTCGGAAACACCATATATTTT. This translates into CASSLQPPGVGNTIYF.

The chain couples TRBV6-5 to TRBJ1-4, with D maybe TRBD1 (5 bases). This CDR3 region has 15 residues. Germline lookup yields CDR1 MNHEY and CDR2 SVGAGI. Between the trimmed V and J ends, which lost 2 bases and 6 bases, there was a span of 13 bases. The CDR3 sequence: CASSYRSGRDEKLFF. The CDR3 nucleotides read TGTGCCAGCAGTTACAGGTCAGGGAGGGATGAAAAACTGTTTTTT.

V usage is TRBV18 and J usage is TRBJ2-3; the D gene is possibly TRBD2 (7 bases). Trimming removed 2 bases from V and 4 bases from J, with 13 bases in between. Germline values: CDR1 KGHSH, CDR2 LQKENI. This CDR3 contains 15 residues. The CDR3 reads CASSPMGGPSDTQYF. Written as DNA, the CDR3 is TGTGCCAGCTCACCAATGGGGGGGCCGTCAGATACGCAGTATTTT.

The J gene is TRBJ2-1, the V gene TRBV2; TRBD1 matches at 11 bases. The CDR3 spans 14 residues. Germline values: CDR1 SNHLY, CDR2 FYNNEI. V was clipped by 11 bases and J by 4 bases; unmatched bases: 7. The DNA of the CDR3 is TGTGCCGGCATTCGGGACAGGGGGTACAATGAGCAGTTCTTC. Its translation is CAGIRDRGYNEQFF. The full variable domain, completed using reference TRBV2 and TRBJ2-1, is EPEVTQTPSHQVTQMGQEVILRCVPISNHLYFYWYRQILGQKVEFLVSFYNNEISEKSEIFDDQFSVERPDGSNFTLKIRSTKLEDSAMYFCAGIRDRGYNEQFFGPGTRLTVL.

This sequence joins TRBV6-5 and TRBJ2-7; TRBD2 agrees at 11 bases. This CDR3 is built from 13 residues. Germline trimming cut 7 bases from V and 7 bases from J; bases unmatched to any gene: 6. Germline-derived CDR1 and CDR2 are MNHEY and SVGAGI. CDR3 residues: CASTSGGPGEQYF. CDR3 DNA sequence: TGTGCCAGCACTAGCGGGGGGCCGGGGGAGCAGTACTTC.

This chain joins TRBV18 and TRBJ1-1, with unresolved D. The CDR3 sequence is 16 residues long. V was cut by 5 bases and J by 0 bases, with 16 bases left in between. Germline V lookup: CDR1 KGHSH, CDR2 LQKENI. The chain's CDR3 is CASSSTEPIMNTEAFF. The CDR3 DNA reads as TGTGCCAGCTCATCAACTGAGCCTATCATGAACACTGAAGCTTTCTTT.

This chain joins TRBV6-1 and TRBJ2-4, with 8 bases lining up with TRBD2. The V and J ends lost 4 bases and 3 bases, in that order; junction bases with no gene match: 11. Germline V CDR1 and CDR2: MNHNS, SASEGT. The CDR3 is 17 amino acids. DNA for the CDR3: TGTGCCAGCAGTGCAAATCCGGGACTAGAAGGCAAAAACATTCAGTACTTC. Translating gives CASSANPGLEGKNIQYF.

In this sample, this clone turned up once. V gene TRBV2 combines with J gene TRBJ1-6; D gene ambiguous. Germline V gene lookup returns CDR1 SNHLY and CDR2 FYNNEI. CDR3 length equals 15 residues. V lost 5 bases and J 4 bases, leaving 12 bases between the germline ends. CDR3 protein: CASSRRSLYNSPLHF. DNA of the CDR3: TGTGCCAGCAGTCGGAGGTCATTATATAATTCACCCCTCCACTTT.

This clone appeared a few times. This rearrangement joins TRBV9 to TRBJ2-5, with D perhaps TRBD2 (6 bases). The germline CDR1 and CDR2 sequences are SGDLS and YYNGEE. With 3 bases removed from V and 2 bases from J, the gap between germline ends came to 11 bases. CDR3 length equals 14 residues. CDR3 in DNA: TGTGCCAGCAGCGGCCTTGGGGGGCAAGAGACCCAGTACTTC. Amino acids: CASSGLGGQETQYF.

In DNA form, the CDR3 reads TGTGCCAGCAGCCAAGATGTTTCCTCCCGTCGAGGGCAGTTCTTC. Residues: CASSQDVSSRRGQFF. The chain joins TRBV4-2 to TRBJ2-1; the D is unclear. V shed 0 bases and J shed 12 bases, with 18 bases lying between them. Germline V CDR1 and CDR2: LGHNA, YNFKEQ. This CDR3 spans 15 amino acids.

The chain uses TRBV4-1 and TRBJ2-4; D is possibly TRBD2 (7 bases). Germline V gene data show CDR1 as MGHRA and CDR2 as YSYEKL. This CDR3 contains 17 residues. Trimming shortened V by 3 bases and J by 1 base, and 16 bases separated the two germline ends. Here the CDR3 DNA reads TGCGCCAGCAGCCAGCCTAGGGGGGGGGTCGCCAAAAACATTCAGTACTTC. It is translated as CASSQPRGGVAKNIQYF.

The chain uses TRBV5-1 and TRBJ2-5, with D possibly matching TRBD1 (5 bases). The germline V gene encodes CDR1 SGHRS and CDR2 YFSETQ. V was pared by 4 bases and J by 1 base, with 14 bases between. The CDR3 totals 15 residues. CDR3 loop: CASSPGSSGQETQYF. The CDR3 bases are TGCGCCAGCAGCCCAGGGTCCTCGGGCCAAGAGACCCAGTACTTC. The variable domain in full, completed from reference TRBV5-1 and TRBJ2-5, reads KAGVTQTPRYLIKTRGQQVTLSCSPISGHRSVSWYQQTPGQGLQFLFEYFSETQRNKGNFPGRFSGRQFSNSRSEMNVSTLELGDSALYLCASSPGSSGQETQYFGPGTRLLVL.

This rearrangement joins TRBV5-6 to TRBJ1-6; the D is unclear. V was cut by 0 bases and J by 2 bases, with 9 bases left in between. Germline CDR1 SGHDT, CDR2 YYEEEE. This CDR3 comprises 16 residues. The CDR3 region has the DNA TGTGCCAGCAGCTTGGACACCGGGACCTATAATTCACCCCTCCACTTT. Its translation is CASSLDTGTYNSPLHF.

The rearrangement links TRBV6-5 to TRBJ1-1; 9 positions match TRBD1. After removal of 6 bases from V and 4 bases from J, the junction contained 6 bases not matched to a gene. Germline V gene data show CDR1 as MNHEY and CDR2 as SVGAGI. The CDR3 length is 14 residues. The CDR3 coding sequence is TGTGCCAGCAGAGCCGGACAGGGGATCACTGAAGCTTTCTTT. Translated: CASRAGQGITEAFF.

V is TRBV5-1 and J is TRBJ2-3, with 8 bases aligning to TRBD2. Germline assignment: CDR1 SGHRS and CDR2 YFSETQ. This CDR3 is 15 amino acids long. J was trimmed by 1 base and V by 5 bases; bases with no gene match: 6. The chain's CDR3 is CASRVSRGGTDTQYF. The CDR3 DNA follows: TGCGCCAGCAGAGTTTCGCGGGGGGGCACAGATACGCAGTATTTT. Full variable domain (rest looked up from reference TRBV5-1 and TRBJ2-3): KAGVTQTPRYLIKTRGQQVTLSCSPISGHRSVSWYQQTPGQGLQFLFEYFSETQRNKGNFPGRFSGRQFSNSRSEMNVSTLELGDSALYLCASRVSRGGTDTQYFGPGTRLTVL.

The table lists this clone with a count of one. The rearrangement uses TRBV4-2 and TRBJ2-2; TRBD1 is a possible D gene (6 bases). CDR3 length: 15 amino acids. Germline CDR1 LGHNA, CDR2 YNFKEQ. Trimming cost V 0 bases and J 6 bases, with 11 bases left between them. This CDR3 is CASSQEAGVSGELFF. The CDR3 nucleotides read TGTGCCAGCAGCCAAGAGGCAGGGGTGTCCGGGGAGCTGTTTTTT.

The chain couples TRBV19 to TRBJ1-2; D is unresolved. Between the trimmed V and J ends, which lost 3 bases and 6 bases, there was a span of 14 bases. Germline V gives CDR1 LNHDA, CDR2 SQIVND (reference sequence). CDR3 length: 14 residues. The chain's CDR3 is CASSMFYPTHGYTF. The CDR3 bases are TGTGCCAGTAGTATGTTCTACCCCACCCATGGCTACACCTTC.

The chain has TRBV5-1 and TRBJ1-2, with D tentatively TRBD1 (6 bases). The CDR3 has 13 residues. Germline CDR1 and CDR2: SGHRS and YFSETQ. The ends were cut back, 4 bases at V and 6 bases at J, with 13 bases in the middle. Here the CDR3 reads CASSGRTVHGYTF. The DNA of the CDR3 is TGCGCCAGCAGCGGCCGGACAGTGCATGGCTACACCTTC.

V and J are TRBV7-8 and TRBJ2-5, with TRBD2 identical over 9 bases. Germline V gene data show CDR1 as SGHVS and CDR2 as FQNEAQ. J gave up 4 bases and V 0 bases, and 6 bases lay outside the gene matches. The length of the CDR3 is 16 residues. The CDR3 DNA sequence: TGTGCCAGCAGCTTAGCTGCGGGGGGGCTGGGAGAGACCCAGTACTTC. It codes for CASSLAAGGLGETQYF.

The chain couples TRBV5-1 to TRBJ1-1, with 9 nucleotides matching TRBD1. V gave up 3 bases and J gave up 2 bases; unmatched junction bases: 5. The CDR3 sequence is 15 residues long. CDR1 and CDR2 (germline): SGHRS, YFSETQ. The CDR3 region is CASSSTGGDNTEAFF. DNA for the CDR3: TGCGCCAGCAGCTCCACAGGGGGCGATAACACTGAAGCTTTCTTT.

V gene TRBV18 combines with J gene TRBJ2-3; D gene unclear. With 2 bases removed from V and 2 bases from J, the gap between germline ends came to 11 bases. CDR3 length: 15 residues. CDR1 is KGHSH, CDR2 LQKENI, per germline. For the CDR3, the DNA is TGTGCCAGCTCACCAGTCCAGGTGGTCACAGATACGCAGTATTTT. Its translation: CASSPVQVVTDTQYF.

This rearrangement joins TRBV5-1 to TRBJ1-1; TRBD1 agrees at 10 bases. CDR3 size: 14 residues. CDR1 SGHRS and CDR2 YFSETQ come from the germline V gene. The V and J ends lost 1 base and 10 bases, in that order; junction bases with no gene match: 7. The CDR3 loop is CASSLSTGTGAAFF. The CDR3 nucleotides read TGCGCCAGCAGCTTGTCGACCGGGACAGGGGCAGCTTTCTTT.

The gene calls are TRBV19 and TRBJ1-3; D gene uncertain. This CDR3 has 11 residues. Germline V gene data show CDR1 as LNHDA and CDR2 as SQIVND (reference sequence). Trimming stripped 7 bases from V and 4 bases from J, with 5 bases between. The CDR3 DNA reads TGTGCCAGTACCCTAGGAAACACCATATATTTT. It codes for CASTLGNTIYF. The whole variable domain, filled in from reference TRBV19 and TRBJ1-3, reads DGGITQSPKYLFRKEGQNVTLSCEQNLNHDAMYWYRQDPGQGLRLIYYSQIVNDFQKGDIAEGYSVSREKKESFPLTVTSAQKNPTAFYLCASTLGNTIYFGEGSWLTVV.

The V gene is TRBV29-1, the J gene TRBJ2-2, with D possibly matching TRBD1 (6 bases). Germline V gene data show CDR1 as SQVTM and CDR2 as ANQGSEA. V gave up 5 bases and J gave up 7 bases, with 20 bases separating them. This CDR3 has 15 amino acids. CDR3 residues: CSVQFPRGRDGELFF. CDR3 DNA: TGCAGCGTTCAATTCCCCAGGGGAAGGGACGGGGAGCTGTTTTTT.

The chain couples TRBV5-5 to TRBJ1-2; 10 bases agree with TRBD1. CDR1 is SGHKS and CDR2 is YYEKEE in the germline V gene (reference sequence). The CDR3 is 16 residues long. Trimming at V came to 4 bases and at J to 4 bases, leaving 10 bases not matched to a gene. In DNA form, the CDR3 reads TGTGCCAGCAGCCCCCTGGGACAGGGGACTTCCTATGGCTACACCTTC. It specifies CASSPLGQGTSYGYTF.

This clone was counted once. The rearrangement uses TRBV5-4 and TRBJ2-7; 9 bases fit TRBD1. Germline V gene data show CDR1 as SGHNT and CDR2 as YYREEE (reference sequence). Losses at the gene ends were 4 bases for V and 5 bases for J; bases not matched to a gene: 7. This CDR3 region has 14 residues. The CDR3 sequence: CASSPGQGSNEQYF. DNA of the CDR3: TGTGCCAGCAGCCCCGGACAGGGGTCAAACGAGCAGTACTTC.

This clone came up once. The chain has TRBV5-1 and TRBJ2-7; 8 nucleotides match TRBD2. Germline V gene sequence: CDR1 SGHRS, CDR2 YFSETQ. This CDR3 contains 15 residues. V dropped 0 bases and J dropped 4; count of bases not matched to a gene: 6. The CDR3 DNA is TGCGCCAGCAGCTTGGGACATTCGGGGGGGTACGAGCAGTACTTC. It encodes CASSLGHSGGYEQYF.